This T cell receptor (beta chain) was found in a study of blood T cells in healthy people across ages. Study-level findings and limits: Diversity was estimated from one million T cells, and these estimates were considered underestimates. Possibly confounding the expanded clonotype changes was the fact that donor CMV status was unknown.

The authors ran a second PCR of about 6 to 11 cycles using a sample-barcoded 5' primer and a J-beta primer mix. A single record per CDR3 protein comes from TCRdb applying MiXCR to the 5' RACE reads. Of almost 800,000 distinct CDR3 sequences in the sample, 58% were seen once. The CDR3 has 15 residues. With V trimmed by 3 bases and J by 7 bases, 11 bases remained unmatched. Germline CDR1 SGHTA, CDR2 FQGNSA. On this clonotype: Its specificity is unknown.

This sequence joins TRBV7-2 and TRBJ2-7; TRBD2 matches at 8 bases. The sequence was obtained from a man aged 30 to 45 in good health. The sequenced sample consisted of blood. The chain's CDR3 is CASSFGTSGYNEQYF. The CDR3 nucleotides read TGTGCCAGCAGCTTTGGGACTAGTGGTTACAATGAGCAGTACTTC.